The next 20 T cell receptor beta chains were all read from a single sample in a study of cytomegalovirus exposure and HLA in healthy donors. This PCR relied on a set of 60 Vbeta primers and 13 Jbeta primers. Sequenced by immunoSEQ multiplex PCR; TCRdb stores in-frame clones only, minus some. The table records some 250,000 clones, about 80% of them present only once. The sequenced sample consisted of PBMCs. Receptors originate from a woman aged 55-70 years in good health and CMV-seropositive.

J is TRBJ2-7 and V is TRBV6-1; TRBD1 agrees at 9 bases. The CDR3 contains 18 residues. J was trimmed by 11 bases and V by 4 bases; bases with no gene match: 24. From germline, CDR1 is MNHNS and CDR2 SASEGT. The CDR3 DNA is TGTGCCAGCAGTGCTAGACAGGGGGGCGCTGACTATCGGGTGAAAGAGTACTTC. Its translation: CASSARQGGADYRVKEYF.

This clone was seen a few times. V gene TRBV5-4 combines with J gene TRBJ2-4; possible D gene TRBD2, 6 bases. This CDR3 spans 17 amino acids. V was shortened by 4 bases and J by 0 bases, with 17 bases between the two germline ends. Germline V gene sequence: CDR1 SGHNT, CDR2 YYREEE (reference sequence). DNA for the CDR3: TGTGCCAGCAGCGGGTCCGGGCGGGGACTAGCCAAAAACATTCAGTACTTC. Its translation: CASSGSGRGLAKNIQYF.

The chain has TRBV5-1 and TRBJ1-2; 8 positions match TRBD1. After removal of 4 bases from V and 6 bases from J, the junction contained 11 bases not matched to a gene. Per germline, CDR1 SGHRS and CDR2 YFSETQ. The CDR3 sequence is 15 residues long. CDR3 sequence reads: CASSPGQGRPDGYTF. CDR3 nucleotide sequence: TGCGCCAGCAGCCCAGGACAGGGACGGCCTGATGGCTACACCTTC.

The chain links TRBV27 to TRBJ2-7, with 8 bases matching TRBD1. The CDR3 has 15 residues. V lost 5 bases, J lost 3 bases, and 9 bases stayed unmatched. The V gene's germline CDR1 is MNHEY and CDR2 SMNVEV (reference sequence). CDR3 sequence: CASSRRQGNYYEQYF. CDR3 sequence (DNA): TGTGCCAGCAGTCGCCGACAGGGGAATTACTACGAGCAGTACTTC.

The chain combines TRBV6-1 with TRBJ1-5, with 7 bases that match TRBD1. CDR3 size: 14 residues. V lost 6 bases and J lost 5; bases outside the gene matches: 7. From germline, CDR1 is MNHNS and CDR2 SASEGT. CDR3 region: CASRLRDSDQPQHF. CDR3 nucleotides: TGTGCCAGCAGGCTTAGGGACAGCGATCAGCCCCAGCATTTT.

The V gene is TRBV29-1, the J gene TRBJ2-1; TRBD2 matches 11 bases. V dropped 8 bases and J dropped 4; count of bases not matched to a gene: 4. The CDR3 totals 13 residues. CDR1 SQVTM and CDR2 ANQGSEA come from the germline V gene. The CDR3 loop is CSSWTSGYNEQFF. The DNA of the CDR3 is TGCAGCTCATGGACTAGCGGGTACAATGAGCAGTTCTTC.

The CDR3 DNA is TGTGCCAGTAGTATGGTCGGCGGGAGCGGATTCTACGAGCAGTACTTC. This gives the protein CASSMVGGSGFYEQYF. The chain has TRBV19 and TRBJ2-7, with 7 bases fitting TRBD2. With 3 bases clipped from V and 3 bases from J, the junction kept 11 bases outside the gene matches. The CDR3 loop spans 16 amino acids. In germline, CDR1 is LNHDA, CDR2 SQIVND (reference sequence). Together with reference TRBV19 and TRBJ2-7, the CDR3 gives the full variable domain: DGGITQSPKYLFRKEGQNVTLSCEQNLNHDAMYWYRQDPGQGLRLIYYSQIVNDFQKGDIAEGYSVSREKKESFPLTVTSAQKNPTAFYLCASSMVGGSGFYEQYFGPGTRLTVT.

J is TRBJ1-5 and V is TRBV4-1, with 7 bases aligning to TRBD1. This CDR3 is built from 15 residues. V was clipped by 0 bases and J by 6 bases; unmatched bases: 5. CDR1 is MGHRA and CDR2 is YSYEKL in the germline V gene. The CDR3 nucleotides read TGCGCCAGCAGCCAAGAGATGAGGGGGCCTCAGCCCCAGCATTTT. Residues: CASSQEMRGPQPQHF.

J is TRBJ1-3 and V is TRBV2; D remains unclear. The CDR3 runs 14 residues. V was cut by 1 base and J by 0 bases, with 4 bases left in between. Germline values: CDR1 SNHLY, CDR2 FYNNEI. The CDR3 is CASSEGLSGNTIYF. The CDR3 nucleotides read TGTGCCAGCAGTGAAGGACTCTCTGGAAACACCATATATTTT.

The CDR3 protein is CASSLLADTDTQYF. The DNA of the CDR3 is TGTGCCAGCTCACTGCTAGCGGACACAGATACGCAGTATTTT. This chain uses TRBV18 with TRBJ2-3; 7 bases align to TRBD2. Trimming removed 4 bases from V and 2 bases from J; junction bases left unmatched: 3. The CDR3 is made up of 14 amino acids. Germline V gene lookup returns CDR1 KGHSH and CDR2 LQKENI.

The J gene is TRBJ2-7, the V gene TRBV14; D is perhaps TRBD2 (6 bases). The CDR3 sequence is 14 residues long. The V end lost 5 bases, the J end lost 4 bases, and 15 bases lay between the germline ends. CDR1 is SGHDN and CDR2 is FVKESK in the germline V gene. The CDR3 DNA is TGTGCCAGCAGCATCACCGGGAGATGGTACGAGCAGTACTTC. The encoded protein is CASSITGRWYEQYF.

The gene calls are TRBV5-1 and TRBJ2-5; 12 bases fit TRBD2. Trimming removed 4 bases from V and 5 bases from J; junction bases left unmatched: 6. CDR1 and CDR2 from the germline V gene are SGHRS and YFSETQ. This CDR3 region has 15 residues. The CDR3 sequence is CASSRLAGAGETQYF. The CDR3 nucleotides read TGCGCCAGCAGCAGACTAGCGGGAGCTGGGGAGACCCAGTACTTC.

The V gene is TRBV18, the J gene TRBJ2-7, with 11 positions matching TRBD1. The CDR3 is 15 amino acids. Germline V CDR1 and CDR2: KGHSH, LQKENI. The J segment lost 1 base and the V segment lost 8 bases, leaving 7 bases of the junction unmatched. DNA of the CDR3: TGTGCCAGCAATCCCGGGACAGGGGGTTCCTACGAGCAGTACTTC. Residues: CASNPGTGGSYEQYF.

This clone was observed once. The rearrangement uses TRBV11-2 and TRBJ2-2; 8 positions match TRBD2. Germline trimming cut 4 bases from V and 0 bases from J; bases unmatched to any gene: 7. This CDR3 comprises 17 residues. The V gene's germline CDR1 is SGHAT and CDR2 FQNNGV. The CDR3 bases are TGTGCCAGCAGCTCCCCCCTAGCGGGTACGAACACCGGGGAGCTGTTTTTT. Encoded protein: CASSSPLAGTNTGELFF.

This chain joins TRBV14 and TRBJ2-1; 9 positions match TRBD1. Germline assignment: CDR1 SGHDN and CDR2 FVKESK. This CDR3 has 16 amino acids. Trimming at V came to 4 bases and at J to 8 bases, leaving 12 bases not matched to a gene. The CDR3 protein is CASSPRDRVTGDEQFF. The CDR3 region has the DNA TGTGCCAGCAGCCCTCGGGACAGGGTGACCGGGGATGAGCAGTTCTTC.

V and J are TRBV6-5 and TRBJ2-6; no clear D. Germline V gene lookup returns CDR1 MNHEY and CDR2 SVGAGI. CDR3 length equals 15 residues. Trimming removed 2 bases from V and 0 bases from J, with 5 bases in between. The CDR3 DNA sequence: TGTGCCAGCAGTTACGACTCCTCTGGGGCCAACGTCCTGACTTTC. Its protein is CASSYDSSGANVLTF.

The chain employs TRBV5-4 and TRBJ2-2; no definite D call. Germline V gene data show CDR1 as SGHNT and CDR2 as YYREEE (reference sequence). CDR3 length: 13 amino acids. Trimming took off 0 bases at V and 6 bases at J, with 6 bases between the two ends. Here the CDR3 reads CASSLALAGELFF. The DNA of the CDR3 is TGTGCCAGCAGCTTGGCCCTTGCCGGGGAGCTGTTTTTT.

The rearrangement uses TRBV30 and TRBJ1-2; D gene unclear. Germline V gives CDR1 GTSNPN, CDR2 SVGIG (reference sequence). The CDR3 has 14 residues. The ends were cut back, 2 bases at V and 8 bases at J, with 18 bases in the middle. In DNA, the CDR3 is TGTGCCTGGAGTCGACTTATCCCCAGCGGCGGCTACACCTTC. This encodes CAWSRLIPSGGYTF.

The chain joins TRBV28 to TRBJ2-7, with 7 nucleotides matching TRBD1. The CDR3 is 14 amino acids. Germline V gene sequence: CDR1 MDHEN, CDR2 SYDVKM. V was clipped by 4 bases and J by 5 bases; unmatched bases: 8. CDR3 sequence reads: CASSSLLTGNEQYF. The DNA for the CDR3 is TGTGCCAGCAGTTCCCTTCTGACAGGGAACGAGCAGTACTTC.

The V call is TRBV7-3, the J call TRBJ2-1, with 8 bases that match TRBD2. The CDR3 is 16 amino acids. V was pared by 5 bases and J by 2 bases, with 8 bases of the junction left unmatched. Germline-derived CDR1 and CDR2 are SGHTA and FQGTGA. CDR3 residues: CASSHDPGGAYNEQFF. The CDR3 DNA reads as TGTGCCAGCAGCCATGACCCGGGGGGGGCCTACAATGAGCAGTTCTTC.